Presented here are 2 T cell receptor beta chains from one specimen sequenced in a study of cytomegalovirus exposure and HLA in healthy donors. With 60 Vbeta and 13 Jbeta primers, the PCR was carried out. Sequencing was performed with immunoSEQ multiplex PCR; in TCRdb, only in-frame clones are kept and a portion is missing. The repertoire holds 250,000 to 350,000 clones, with about nine tenths as singletons. Sequencing used PBMCs. The receptors were sampled from a man aged 35-49 years in good health and CMV-seropositive.

The chain uses TRBV29-1 and TRBJ2-2, with D possibly being TRBD1 (7 bases). V was cut by 4 bases and J by 4 bases, with 13 bases left in between. Per the germline V gene, CDR1 is SQVTM and CDR2 is ANQGSEA. The CDR3 covers 14 residues. CDR3 region: CSVGWQGGTGELFF. The CDR3, as DNA: TGCAGCGTTGGGTGGCAGGGGGGCACCGGGGAGCTGTTTTTT.

The chain carries TRBV14 and TRBJ2-1; TRBD2 might be the D (6 bases). The CDR3 loop spans 13 amino acids. The germline gives CDR1 SGHDN, CDR2 FVKESK. Trimming stripped 0 bases from V and 12 bases from J, with 12 bases between. CDR3 residues: CASSQEAMGGQFF. CDR3 DNA: TGTGCCAGCAGCCAAGAAGCCATGGGGGGGCAGTTCTTC.